Listed below are T cell receptor beta chains from one sample, sequenced in a study of beta chain features in type 1 diabetes. Data came from immunoSEQ multiplex PCR; TCRdb stores just in-frame clones and leaves some out. The sample yields about 150,000 clones, approximately 7.8% seen once. Sample: central memory CD4+ T cells from blood. These receptors came from a woman aged 40 to 55 with type 1 diabetes. Each CDR3 is given with its conserved first and last residue. A D gene is named only where the DNA matches it firmly. Part of the rows lack a size; the others show once, few, many or a class for expanded clones.

TGTGCCAGCAGTTTAGGCGGGCAAGATACGCAGTATTTT | CASSLGGQDTQYF | NA | NA | TRBJ2-3 | TRBV28
TGTGCCAGCAGTTACCGGGACAGCCCTGGGGCTGAAGCTTTCTTT | CASSYRDSPGAEAFF | TRBD1 | few | TRBJ1-1 | TRBV6-6
TGTGCCAGTAGTATCCAGTCGGGGACCTACGAGCAGTACTTC | CASSIQSGTYEQYF | NA | NA | TRBJ2-7 | TRBV19
TGTGCCAGCATCCCGGGACAGATTTCTACGTCGCAGTACTTC | CASIPGQISTSQYF | TRBD1 | NA | TRBJ2-7 | TRBV28
TGTGCCAGCAGTCCCCACGAGGGCACTGAAGCTTTCTTT | CASSPHEGTEAFF | NA | NA | TRBJ1-1 | TRBV28
TGTGCCAGCAGCTTACTGAACACCGGGGAGCTGTTTTTT | CASSLLNTGELFF | NA | NA | TRBJ2-2 | TRBV7-2
TGTGCCAGCAGCCCAATAGCGGGAGGTTCAGATACGCAGTATTTT | CASSPIAGGSDTQYF | TRBD2 | NA | TRBJ2-3 | TRBV9
TGTGCCAGCAGCGTAGATGGCGGGAGCTACAATGAGCAGTTCTTC | CASSVDGGSYNEQFF | TRBD2 | few | TRBJ2-1 | TRBV9
TGTGCCACCAGCAGAGATGGACAAGCAACTAATGAAAAACTGTTTTTT | CATSRDGQATNEKLFF | NA | few | TRBJ1-4 | TRBV15
TGCAGCGTTGATCTGCGTGGCCAGGGGAGAGGGGCTTTCTTT | CSVDLRGQGRGAFF | NA | NA | TRBJ1-1 | TRBV29-1
TGTGCCAGCAGTTACAGGGGAAACTATGGCTACACCTTC | CASSYRGNYGYTF | TRBD1 | NA | TRBJ1-2 | TRBV27
TGTGCCACCAGCAGAGGACGGGAGGTGGTTGAAAAACTGTTTTTT | CATSRGREVVEKLFF | NA | few | TRBJ1-4 | TRBV15
TGTGCCAGCTCACCCGCACAGGGGCCCCAGCATTTT | CASSPAQGPQHF | NA | NA | TRBJ1-5 | TRBV18
TGTGCCAGTAGTCAGGGGGCCCTCCCTTCCTACGAGCAGTACTTC | CASSQGALPSYEQYF | TRBD1 | few | TRBJ2-7 | TRBV19
TGTGCCAGCAGCAGGGACTTGGCGCACACAGATACGCAGTATTTT | CASSRDLAHTDTQYF | NA | NA | TRBJ2-3 | TRBV9
TGCGCCAGCAGCCCCATAGGGGCGGATGGCTACACCTTC | CASSPIGADGYTF | NA | NA | TRBJ1-2 | TRBV5-1
TGTGCCAGCTCACCACTAGGAGGGGCCGTGAACACTGAAGCTTTCTTT | CASSPLGGAVNTEAFF | NA | many | TRBJ1-1 | TRBV18
TGTGCCAGCTCACCGCCGGGACAGGGGAATTCACCCCTCCACTTT | CASSPPGQGNSPLHF | TRBD1 | few | TRBJ1-6 | TRBV18
TGTGCCAGCAGTCCTTGGACTAGCGGCACAGATACGCAGTATTTT | CASSPWTSGTDTQYF | TRBD2 | few | TRBJ2-3 | TRBV28
TGTGCCAGCAGCTCAGGGGCGAGGTTATACACTGAAGCTTTCTTT | CASSSGARLYTEAFF | NA | NA | TRBJ1-1 | TRBV5-6
TGTGCCAGCAGTTTATACGGTAGCGTGAGCTCCTACGAGCAGTACTTC | CASSLYGSVSSYEQYF | NA | few | TRBJ2-7 | TRBV28
TGTGCCAGCAGTTACTCTGGCGGGACTAGCACAGATACGCAGTATTTT | CASSYSGGTSTDTQYF | NA | few | TRBJ2-3 | TRBV6-6
TGTGCCAGCAGCTTAAACGACAGGGTAGGAGGGCAAGAGACCCAGTACTTC | CASSLNDRVGGQETQYF | NA | NA | TRBJ2-5 | TRBV7-9
TGTGCCAGCAGTGAAGCTCCCAGGCTCAGGGCTGGCTACACCTTC | CASSEAPRLRAGYTF | NA | NA | TRBJ1-2 | TRBV2
TGTGCCAGCTCACTCGGGACAGGCGGCACCGGGGAGCTGTTTTTT | CASSLGTGGTGELFF | TRBD1 | few | TRBJ2-2 | TRBV18
TGTGCCAGCAGCTCGTCGGGACAGGGTTACACAGATACGCAGTATTTT | CASSSSGQGYTDTQYF | TRBD1 | NA | TRBJ2-3 | TRBV4-2
TGCGCCAGCAGCCCTCGGGGAGACACTGAAGCTTTCTTT | CASSPRGDTEAFF | NA | few | TRBJ1-1 | TRBV4-3
TGTGCCAGCAGCCAAGATAAATTTAGGACAGTTGAAGCTTTCTTT | CASSQDKFRTVEAFF | NA | many | TRBJ1-1 | TRBV14
TGTGCCAGCTTGGGGGCTACGAACACTGAAGCTTTCTTT | CASLGATNTEAFF | NA | few | TRBJ1-1 | TRBV2
TGTGCCAGCAGCTCCGAGACAGGGGGCGGGATGAGTGAGCAGTTCTTC | CASSSETGGGMSEQFF | TRBD1 | NA | TRBJ2-1 | TRBV28
TGCAGCGTTCGGGCGGGTTTAGACTATGGCTACACCTTC | CSVRAGLDYGYTF | NA | NA | TRBJ1-2 | TRBV29-1
TGTGCCAGCAGCCAAGACCCAGGAGGCATCGGGGAGCTGTTTTTT | CASSQDPGGIGELFF | NA | many | TRBJ2-2 | TRBV14
TGTGCCAGCAGCACACTTGGCGGGACGCCTACCTACGAGCAGTACTTC | CASSTLGGTPTYEQYF | NA | few | TRBJ2-7 | TRBV7-9
TGTGCCAGCAGCTGGGGCATGACAGGGAATGACGAGACCCAGTACTTC | CASSWGMTGNDETQYF | TRBD1 | few | TRBJ2-5 | TRBV5-4
TGTGCCAGCAGCTTCCCGACAGGGGTGGACATTCAGTACTTC | CASSFPTGVDIQYF | TRBD1 | many | TRBJ2-4 | TRBV7-2
TGCGCCAGCAGTCCGGGACGGGGGAGGACTGAAGCTTTCTTT | CASSPGRGRTEAFF | NA | NA | TRBJ1-1 | TRBV10-2
TGTGCCAGCAGTAAAATCACTCCCCCCAATGAGCAGTTCTTC | CASSKITPPNEQFF | NA | few | TRBJ2-1 | TRBV7-2
TGTGCCAGCAGCCTCGGTTTACAACAGGGAAACAATGAGCAGTTCTTC | CASSLGLQQGNNEQFF | NA | few | TRBJ2-1 | TRBV6-6
TGTGCCAGCAATGAGCAGGCGAACACTGAAGCTTTCTTT | CASNEQANTEAFF | NA | many | TRBJ1-1 | TRBV6-1
TGTGCCAGCATAGGGGGAACTAGCACAGATACGCAGTATTTT | CASIGGTSTDTQYF | NA | few | TRBJ2-3 | TRBV2
TGTGCCAGCAGCCAGGGGACTAGCGGAAATGAGCAGTTCTTC | CASSQGTSGNEQFF | TRBD2 | NA | TRBJ2-1 | TRBV6-5
TGTGCCAGCAGTTATGATAGAGATGGCTACACCTTC | CASSYDRDGYTF | NA | few | TRBJ1-2 | TRBV6-5
TGCGCCAGCAGCCAAAAAGGGGGCACTGAAGCTTTCTTT | CASSQKGGTEAFF | NA | few | TRBJ1-1 | TRBV4-3
TGTGCCAGCAGCCCCCCGGCGGGCCGGGAGACCCAGTACTTC | CASSPPAGRETQYF | NA | many | TRBJ2-5 | TRBV11-2
TGCAGCGTTAAACTAGCGAACCAAGAGACCCAGTACTTC | CSVKLANQETQYF | TRBD2 | many | TRBJ2-5 | TRBV29-1
TGTGCCAGCAGCTTTTATACACGCGGGGCTGAAGCTTTCTTT | CASSFYTRGAEAFF | NA | few | TRBJ1-1 | TRBV11-1
TGTGCCAGCAGCCCATCCCTCCGGGACAGGGGCACTGAAGCTTTCTTT | CASSPSLRDRGTEAFF | TRBD1 | NA | TRBJ1-1 | TRBV7-9
TGTGCCTGGAGTCTGGAGATGAACACTGAAGCTTTCTTT | CAWSLEMNTEAFF | NA | NA | TRBJ1-1 | TRBV30
TGCGCCAGCAGCCCAAGGACGGGATCCTATGGCTACACCTTC | CASSPRTGSYGYTF | NA | few | TRBJ1-2 | TRBV5-1
TGCGCCAGCAGCCAAGGGGGGACTAGCGGGGAGACCCAGTACTTC | CASSQGGTSGETQYF | TRBD2 | few | TRBJ2-5 | TRBV4-3
TGTGCCAGCAGTTCAACGGGGGGGCGGGGTGAGCAGTTCTTC | CASSSTGGRGEQFF | TRBD2 | NA | TRBJ2-1 | TRBV28
TGTGCCAGCAGTTTAACTGCTAACTATGGCTACACCTTC | CASSLTANYGYTF | NA | few | TRBJ1-2 | TRBV27
TGTGCCAGCAGCCTATCCCGGACTACCTCCTACAATGAGCAGTTCTTC | CASSLSRTTSYNEQFF | NA | NA | TRBJ2-1 | TRBV7-3
TGTGCCAGCACCGACAGGGGGCCCTACAATGAGCAGTTCTTC | CASTDRGPYNEQFF | TRBD1 | NA | TRBJ2-1 | TRBV6-1
TGTGCCAGCAGCGCCATGGTACAGGGCCTAGGGAGCACTGAAGCTTTCTTT | CASSAMVQGLGSTEAFF | NA | NA | TRBJ1-1 | TRBV7-6
TGTGCCAGCAGCACCTGGACAGGGGGCGCGACTGAAGCTTTCTTT | CASSTWTGGATEAFF | TRBD1 | NA | TRBJ1-1 | TRBV5-4
TGCACCAGCAGCCAAGGTCTAGGCCCGACAGATACGCAGTATTTT | CTSSQGLGPTDTQYF | NA | few | TRBJ2-3 | TRBV1